The TCR beta chain described here comes from a study of beta chain features in type 1 diabetes. Broader study findings: Any PCR bias toward short templates would affect both groups alike. The study found moderately but significantly shorter TCRB CDR3s in all four CD4+ subsets of Type 1 diabetes patients.

Sequenced material consisted of expressed TCRB transcripts (all of the isolated RNA was reverse transcribed). Profiling relied on immunoSEQ multiplex PCR, and the TCRdb table lists in-frame clones only, not all of them. The sample carries approximately 170,000 clones, roughly 8% recorded once. The V and J ends lost 2 bases and 4 bases respectively, with 3 bases between them. The germline CDR1 and CDR2 sequences are LNHNV and YYDKDF (reference sequence). CDR3 length: 12 residues. This clone was observed a few times. Its antigen is unknown. The clonotype was recovered from a woman aged 40 to 50 with type 1 diabetes. V gene TRBV15 combines with J gene TRBJ1-5; D gene uncertain. Material: central memory CD4+ T cells from blood. DNA of the CDR3: TGTGCCACCAGCAGAATAAATCAGCCCCAGCATTTT. Protein sequence: CATSRINQPQHF.